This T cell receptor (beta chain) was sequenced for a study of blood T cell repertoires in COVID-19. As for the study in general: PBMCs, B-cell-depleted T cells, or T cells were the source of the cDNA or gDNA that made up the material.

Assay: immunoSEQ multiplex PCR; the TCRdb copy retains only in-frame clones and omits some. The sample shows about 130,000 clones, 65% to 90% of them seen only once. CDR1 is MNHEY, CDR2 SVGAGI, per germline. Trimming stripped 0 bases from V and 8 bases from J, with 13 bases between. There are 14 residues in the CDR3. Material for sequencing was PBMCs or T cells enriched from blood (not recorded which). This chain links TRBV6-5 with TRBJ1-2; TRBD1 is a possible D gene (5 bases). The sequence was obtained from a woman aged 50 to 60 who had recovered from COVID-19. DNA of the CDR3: TGTGCCAGCAGTTACTCTCCAGGGTCAGTCGGCTACACCTTC. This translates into CASSYSPGSVGYTF.